Detailed here is one TCR beta chain. What it binds is not known. The sample originates from a study of early T cells in non-severe SARS-CoV-2 infection. Study information: Sequenced material consisted of bulk RNA (from unsorted whole blood), and chains were unpaired. The study's findings and limits: Missing private and CD4 specificities, VDJdb matching favored anti-spike CD8 responses.

V trimming: 0 bases; J trimming: 4 bases; junction bases outside the gene matches: 9. Per the germline V gene, CDR1 is LGHNA and CDR2 is YNFKEQ. The CDR3 spans 17 residues. Individual cDNA molecules were tagged with unique molecular identifiers, the study reported. MiXCR, applied by TCRdb to the 5' RACE reads, yields one record per CDR3 protein. The data show around 80,000 distinct CDR3 sequences, under 11% seen once. The origin of this receptor is an adult who was a healthcare worker with PCR-confirmed SARS-CoV-2 infection or an uninfected control (not recorded which). This chain connects TRBV4-2 to TRBJ1-2, with TRBD1 identical over 9 bases. Sequencing used whole blood, obtained at baseline. The CDR3 coding sequence is TGTGCCAGCAGCCAAGATTTCGTAACAGGGGGCAGCTATGGCTACACCTTC. Translated, it gives CASSQDFVTGGSYGYTF.